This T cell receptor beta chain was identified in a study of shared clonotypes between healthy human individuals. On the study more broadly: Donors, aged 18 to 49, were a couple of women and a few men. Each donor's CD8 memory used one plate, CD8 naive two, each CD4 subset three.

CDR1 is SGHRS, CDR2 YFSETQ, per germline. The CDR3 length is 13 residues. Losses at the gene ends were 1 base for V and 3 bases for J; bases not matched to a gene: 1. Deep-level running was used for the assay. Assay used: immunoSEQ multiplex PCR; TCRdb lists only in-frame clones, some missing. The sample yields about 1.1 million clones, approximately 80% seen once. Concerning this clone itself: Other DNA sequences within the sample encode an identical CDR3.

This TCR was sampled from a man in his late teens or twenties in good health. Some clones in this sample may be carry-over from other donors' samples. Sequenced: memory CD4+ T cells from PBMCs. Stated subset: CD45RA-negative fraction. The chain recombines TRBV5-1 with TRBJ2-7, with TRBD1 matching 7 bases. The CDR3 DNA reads TGCGCCAGCAGCTTGAGACAGGGCTACGAGCAGTACTTC. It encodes CASSLRQGYEQYF.